This T cell receptor (beta chain) was retrieved from a study of blood T cells in healthy people across ages. Trimming removed 6 bases from V and 8 bases from J; junction bases left unmatched: 12. The CDR3 consists of 15 residues. Germline assignment: CDR1 SGHAT and CDR2 FQNNGV. For the second PCR, which ran for about 7 to 12 cycles, a sample-barcoded 5' primer and a J-beta primer mix were used. Each CDR3 protein gets one entry after TCRdb re-called the 5' RACE reads with MiXCR. The sample shows roughly 1 million distinct CDR3 sequences, around 27% of them seen only once. These same records also appear under a second study, on T cells of mothers and their children.

The receptor was derived from a girl aged 2-10 years in good health. Sequenced material: blood. This chain connects TRBV11-2 to TRBJ2-1; 8 positions match TRBD1. This CDR3 reads CASRAIDRGMDEQFF. The CDR3 DNA sequence: TGTGCCAGCAGGGCTATCGACAGGGGAATGGATGAGCAGTTCTTC.